This T cell receptor (beta chain) was profiled in a study of T cells after yellow fever vaccination. MiXCR, run by TCRdb on the 5' RACE reads, gives a single entry per CDR3 protein. The sample lists under 300,000 distinct CDR3 sequences, more than 6.5% occurring once. Germline values: CDR1 KGHSH, CDR2 LQKENI. Trimming took 3 bases from V and 10 from J; bases not matched to a gene: 4. The CDR3 sequence is 12 residues long. This chain joins TRBV18 and TRBJ2-3, with 7 bases fitting TRBD2. This sequence was found in a young man who received the YFV17D yellow fever vaccine. Here the sequenced sample was CD4+ T cells sorted from PBMCs, taken on the day of the yellow fever booster vaccination. DNA for the CDR3: TGTGCCAGCTCACCCCTCCGGGAGGCGCAGTATTTT. Its translation: CASSPLREAQYF.